This T cell receptor beta chain comes out of a study of tumor-infiltrating lymphocytes in primary liver carcinoma. Study-level information: Roughly 3.65 to 8 million productive TCRbeta reads came from each sample, comparable across tissue types. Points from the study as a whole: CD4+ and CD8+ repertoires could not be compared in these unsorted bulk samples.

Researchers drew blood RNA from unsorted whole blood and extracted germline DNA as well. CDR1 SGHAT and CDR2 FQNNGV come from the germline V gene. The CDR3 spans 16 residues. As concerns this clonotype: Its matching antigen is unknown. At one end the junction does not follow the germline gene, possibly because of a read error.

The researchers produced TCR beta cDNA from approximately 0.45 ug total RNA with a constant-region primer. Three rounds of nested multiplex PCR with slightly modified ARM-PCR produced TCR beta libraries. Investigators reported that the first two PCR rounds, at about 11 cycles each, used TRBV1-TRBV30 forward primers with a C-beta reverse primer. MiXCR, applied by TCRdb to the multiplex PCR reads, yields one record per CDR3 protein. This table holds approximately 340,000 distinct CDR3 sequences, 65% found once. The receptor was derived from a man aged 35 to 55 with primary liver carcinoma and hepatitis B virus infection. Material: peripheral blood. This sequence joins TRBV11-2 and TRBJ2-4; D call uncertain. The CDR3 reads CASSLVVELAKNIRYF. CDR3 sequence (DNA): TGTGCCAGCAGCTTAGTGGTCGAGTTAGCCAAAAACATTCGGTACTTC.